These 17 T cell receptor beta chains originate from one sample sequenced in a study of blood T cells in healthy people across ages. With a J-beta primer mix and a sample-barcoded 5' primer, a second PCR ran about 7 to 12 cycles. TCRdb reprocessed the 5' RACE reads with MiXCR, giving one entry per CDR3 protein. The sample lists 650,000 to 950,000 distinct CDR3 sequences; 44% were seen once. Specimen: blood. The receptors were sampled from a man aged 55 to 70 in good health.

This sequence joins TRBV5-1 and TRBJ2-5, with a tentative D call TRBD2 (5 bases). CDR3 length equals 14 residues. The V end was cut by 0 bases, the J end by 5 bases, with 11 bases between. CDR1 is SGHRS and CDR2 is YFSETQ in the germline V gene. CDR3 sequence (DNA): TGCGCCAGCAGCTTGGAATGGGGAGCCGAGACCCAGTACTTC. This encodes CASSLEWGAETQYF.

This chain connects TRBV7-2 to TRBJ2-2; possible D gene TRBD2, 5 bases. The CDR3 extends over 16 amino acids. Germline CDR1 SGHTA, CDR2 FQGNSA. Trimming removed 5 bases at V and 1 base at J, with 14 bases between. The CDR3 coding sequence is TGTGCCAGCAGCCCCCAATTGGACTTGAACACCGGGGAGCTGTTTTTT. Its protein is CASSPQLDLNTGELFF. The full variable domain, with the rest looked up from reference TRBV7-2 and TRBJ2-2, is GAGVSQSPSNKVTEKGKDVELRCDPISGHTALYWYRQSLGQGLEFLIYFQGNSAPDKSGLPSDRFSAERTGGSVSTLTIQRTQQEDSAVYLCASSPQLDLNTGELFFGEGSRLTVL.

The chain is built from TRBV7-2 and TRBJ2-1; the D is unclear. Germline loops: CDR1 SGHTA, CDR2 FQGNSA. This CDR3 has 14 residues. V was cut by 0 bases and J by 8 bases, with 11 bases left in between. The CDR3 protein is CASSLAGFFDEQFF. CDR3 nucleotide sequence: TGTGCCAGCAGCTTAGCCGGATTTTTCGATGAGCAGTTCTTC.

This sequence joins TRBV7-9 and TRBJ2-3, with 8 nucleotides matching TRBD2. The CDR3 length is 16 residues. Germline V lookup: CDR1 SEHNR, CDR2 FQNEAQ (reference sequence). The V segment lost 5 bases and the J segment 6 bases; nucleotides outside the gene matches: 13. The CDR3 DNA reads TGTGCCAGCAGCGACCAAGCGGGGGCCAGACTGGATACGCAGTATTTT. This translates into CASSDQAGARLDTQYF.

V is TRBV5-1 and J is TRBJ2-5; TRBD1 aligns across 10 bases. Germline CDR1 reads SGHRS; CDR2 reads YFSETQ. The V segment lost 4 bases and the J segment 3 bases; nucleotides outside the gene matches: 6. The length of the CDR3 is 15 residues. The DNA of the CDR3 is TGCGCCAGCAGCACGCCCGGGACAGGGGAAGAGACCCAGTACTTC. As protein: CASSTPGTGEETQYF.

This clonotype turned up a few times. The chain joins TRBV20-1 to TRBJ1-2; no reliable D call. Trimming removed 1 base from V and 5 bases from J, with 14 bases in between. This CDR3 is built from 14 residues. Germline values: CDR1 DFQATT, CDR2 SNEGSKA (reference sequence). Written as DNA, the CDR3 is TGCAGTGCTAGAGTCACACAGAAACTTTATGGCTACACCTTC. Translated, it gives CSARVTQKLYGYTF.

The sample holds a few counts of this clonotype. CDR3 bases: TGTGCCAGCAGTCGCGGGACAACGAAAACCTACGAGCAGTACTTC. Its translation: CASSRGTTKTYEQYF. V is TRBV12-3 or TRBV12-4 and J is TRBJ2-7; D might be TRBD1 or TRBD2, each matching 6 bases. V was cut by 5 bases and J by 2 bases, with 16 bases left in between. This CDR3 spans 15 amino acids.

The chain carries TRBV11-2 and TRBJ2-7; tentatively, D is TRBD1 or TRBD2 (6 bases each). V was cut by 2 bases and J by 5 bases, with 19 bases left in between. Germline CDR1 is SGHAT and CDR2 is FQNNGV. This CDR3 has 16 residues. In DNA form, the CDR3 reads TGTGCCAGCAGCTTATTTGGGGGGCGTGAACACCACGAGCAGTACTTC. It codes for CASSLFGGREHHEQYF.

The J gene is TRBJ2-3, the V gene TRBV6-2 or TRBV6-3; 7 positions agree with TRBD2. Trimming removed 0 bases from V and 0 bases from J; junction bases left unmatched: 12. The CDR3 is made up of 19 amino acids. Germline CDR1 is MNHEY and CDR2 is SVGEGT. In DNA, the CDR3 is TGTGCCAGCAGTTACTCGATCCGGGACTACCCTCTTAGCACAGATACGCAGTATTTT. As protein: CASSYSIRDYPLSTDTQYF.

V and J are TRBV2 and TRBJ2-3, with D perhaps TRBD2 (7 bases). This CDR3 contains 14 residues. Germline V gene lookup returns CDR1 SNHLY and CDR2 FYNNEI. Trimming pared 7 bases from V and 5 bases from J, leaving 16 bases between. The CDR3 here is CASTFGGAVDTQYF. The CDR3 DNA reads as TGTGCCAGCACATTTGGGGGGGCGGTAGATACGCAGTATTTT.

The rearrangement links TRBV7-2 to TRBJ2-5; 7 nucleotides line up with TRBD2. Germline lookup yields CDR1 SGHTA and CDR2 FQGNSA. The CDR3 runs to 15 residues. Trimming cost V 3 bases and J 5 bases; bases outside gene matches: 9. CDR3 bases: TGTGCCAGCAGCTTGGTTGGACTAGTGAGCGAGACCCAGTACTTC. Protein: CASSLVGLVSETQYF.

The chain uses TRBV6-2 or TRBV6-3 and TRBJ1-2, with D possibly TRBD1 on 6 matching bases. The CDR3 contains 14 residues. Trimming took 2 bases from V and 6 from J, leaving 13 bases between them. CDR1 and CDR2 from the germline V gene are MNHEY and SVGEGT. The CDR3 sequence is CASSYNRAWDGYTF. The DNA of the CDR3 is TGTGCCAGCAGTTACAACAGGGCTTGGGATGGCTACACCTTC.

Note on this clonotype: The junction does not match germline at one end; this may be a read error. This sequence joins TRBV4-1 and TRBJ2-7; TRBD1 matches at 9 bases. Per the germline V gene, CDR1 is MGHRA and CDR2 is YSYEKL. The CDR3 is 15 residues long. This CDR3 is CASSSPGQGTYGQYF. In DNA form, the CDR3 reads TGCGCCAGCAGCTCCCCGGGACAGGGTACTTACGGGCAGTACTTC.

The J gene is TRBJ2-3, the V gene TRBV25-1; no definite D call. CDR3 size: 13 residues. Trimming took off 4 bases at V and 2 bases at J, with 7 bases between the two ends. From germline, CDR1 is MGHDK and CDR2 SYGVNS. DNA of the CDR3: TGTGCCAGCAGTGTAGAGATCACAGATACGCAGTATTTT. Translating it yields CASSVEITDTQYF.

The sample holds many counts of this clonotype. The J gene is TRBJ2-7, the V gene TRBV3-1; 10 bases align to TRBD1. Per germline, CDR1 LGHDT and CDR2 YNNKEL (reference sequence). Trimming at V came to 4 bases and at J to 3 bases, leaving 3 bases not matched to a gene. The CDR3 totals 14 residues. CDR3 DNA: TGTGCCAGCAGCCCCGGGACAGGGGACTACGAGCAGTACTTC. Translation gives CASSPGTGDYEQYF.

The rearrangement joins TRBV30 to TRBJ1-1; D not resolved. The CDR3 is 11 amino acids. Between the trimmed V and J ends, which lost 5 bases and 7 bases, there was a span of 11 bases. Germline CDR1 GTSNPN, CDR2 SVGIG (reference sequence). The CDR3 spells CAWARNCEAFF. For the CDR3, the DNA is TGTGCCTGGGCGAGGAACTGTGAAGCTTTCTTT.

This clonotype was seen only a few times. V is TRBV20-1 and J is TRBJ1-2; D is ambiguous. The CDR3 contains 12 residues. Germline CDR1 reads DFQATT; CDR2 reads SNEGSKA (reference sequence). V dropped 6 bases and J dropped 7 bases, with 15 bases sitting between them. As DNA, the CDR3 is TGCAGTGCCGAACAGCAGTTTTCTGGCTACACCTTC. Its protein is CSAEQQFSGYTF.